This T cell receptor (beta chain) was observed in a study of T cell repertoires in ileal Crohn's disease. The study's findings and limits: Sorted CD8 T cells held more high-frequency clones than CD4.

Note on this clone: Its matching antigen is unknown.

Time point given: neoterminal ileum biopsy at postoperative endoscopy, about 6 months after surgery. Data came from immunoSEQ multiplex PCR; TCRdb stores just in-frame clones and leaves some out. The table has approximately 11,000 clones, about four fifths seen once. V lost 6 bases to trimming and J lost 6 bases; unmatched junction nucleotides: 14. From germline, CDR1 is SGHTA and CDR2 FQGNSA. This CDR3 contains 16 residues. Sequences were obtained from ileal tissue. The genes are TRBV7-2 and TRBJ2-3; the match to TRBD2 covers 8 bases. The TCR comes from an adult with Crohn's disease. DNA of the CDR3: TGTGCCAGCAGTGAGCGGGGACTAGTGGGAGCGGATACGCAGTATTTT. Protein sequence: CASSERGLVGADTQYF.